Below are 10 T cell receptor beta chains sequenced from a single sample in a study of cytomegalovirus exposure and HLA in healthy donors. Primers for the PCR totalled 60 Vbeta and 13 Jbeta. Only in-frame clones appear in the TCRdb table, and some are missing; sequencing was by immunoSEQ multiplex PCR. The data hold about 170,000 clones, with around 82% observed a single time. The sample was PBMCs. The receptors derive from a male donor in good health and CMV-seronegative.

DNA for the CDR3: TGTGCCAGCAGCCAAGTTTTTGTATCGGCAGATACGCAGTATTTT. It is translated as CASSQVFVSADTQYF. The chain carries TRBV14 and TRBJ2-3, with D uncertain. The V and J ends lost 1 base and 4 bases respectively, with 12 bases between them. The V gene's germline CDR1 is SGHDN and CDR2 FVKESK. The CDR3 spans 15 residues.

The chain uses TRBV11-3 and TRBJ2-3; 10 nucleotides agree with TRBD2. Germline assignment: CDR1 SGHNT and CDR2 YENEEA. J lost 4 bases, V lost 1 base, and 14 bases had no gene match. This CDR3 contains 19 residues. The CDR3 region has the DNA TGTGCCAGCAGCTTAGGGTCGGCGGCTAGCGGGGGTTTAGCAGATACGCAGTATTTT. This gives the protein CASSLGSAASGGLADTQYF.

The chain couples TRBV7-6 to TRBJ1-1; TRBD1 matches at 7 bases. CDR1 SGHVS and CDR2 FNYEAQ come from the germline V gene. Losses at the gene ends were 5 bases for V and 0 bases for J; bases not matched to a gene: 9. The CDR3 runs 16 residues. CDR3 bases: TGTGCCAGCAGCCTGCGGACAGGTCGTATGAACACTGAAGCTTTCTTT. Protein product: CASSLRTGRMNTEAFF. The whole variable domain, remainder taken from reference TRBV7-6 and TRBJ1-1, is GAGVSQSPRYKVTKRGQDVALRCDPISGHVSLYWYRQALGQGPEFLTYFNYEAQQDKSGLPNDRFSAERPEGSISTLTIQRTEQRDSAMYRCASSLRTGRMNTEAFFGQGTRLTVV.

The chain links TRBV21-1 to TRBJ2-7; the table's TRBD1 call for D was not verified on the DNA. TRBV21-1 is a listed pseudogene. The CDR3 contains 14 residues. The chain's CDR3 is CASRGGTGNHEQYF. The CDR3 DNA sequence: TGTGCCAGCAGGGGCGGGACAGGGAACCACGAGCAGTACTTC.

The chain uses TRBV5-8 and TRBJ2-5, with a tentative D call TRBD1 (5 bases). This CDR3 contains 14 residues. V was trimmed by 1 base and J by 4 bases, leaving 11 bases between them. CDR1 is SGHTS, CDR2 YDEGEE, per germline. CDR3 coding DNA: TGTGCCAGCAGCTTGCCCAGGGTGCGAGAGACCCAGTACTTC. It specifies CASSLPRVRETQYF. Combining the CDR3 with reference TRBV5-8 and TRBJ2-5 gives the whole variable domain EAGVTQSPTHLIKTRGQQATLRCSPISGHTSVYWYQQALGLGLQFLLWYDEGEERNRGNFPPRFSGRQFPNYSSELNVNALELEDSALYLCASSLPRVRETQYFGPGTRLLVL.

The V and J genes are TRBV7-9 and TRBJ1-6; 10 bases match TRBD1. CDR3 size: 15 residues. Per germline, CDR1 SEHNR and CDR2 FQNEAQ (reference sequence). V shed 10 bases and J 14 bases; nucleotides not matched to a gene: 17. Written as DNA, the CDR3 is TGTGCCACCCCTGTCGGGACAGGGGTCCAGTCGGCCCTCCACTTT. It codes for CATPVGTGVQSALHF.

CDR3 DNA sequence: TGTGCCAGCGCATTCTTAACGACAGGGGCCTCCTACGAGCAGTACTTC. This encodes CASAFLTTGASYEQYF. This chain joins TRBV27 and TRBJ2-7, with 8 bases that match TRBD1. There are 16 residues in the CDR3. The germline gives CDR1 MNHEY, CDR2 SMNVEV (reference sequence). V gave up 8 bases and J gave up 0 bases; unmatched junction bases: 12.

J is TRBJ2-3 and V is TRBV6-5, with 13 bases identical to TRBD2. This CDR3 is built from 15 residues. Trimming cost V 4 bases and J 5 bases; bases outside gene matches: 3. In germline, CDR1 is MNHEY, CDR2 SVGAGI. DNA for the CDR3: TGTGCCAGCAGTTGGGGACTAGCGGGATTAGATACGCAGTATTTT. Translating gives CASSWGLAGLDTQYF.

The chain combines TRBV5-4 with TRBJ2-3, with D possibly matching TRBD2 (6 bases). V was cut by 0 bases and J by 5 bases, with 16 bases left in between. The CDR3 totals 16 residues. The V gene's germline CDR1 is SGHNT and CDR2 YYREEE (reference sequence). Here the CDR3 reads CASSLVRGLILDTQYF. The DNA for the CDR3 is TGTGCCAGCAGCTTGGTGCGGGGATTGATTTTAGATACGCAGTATTTT.

The V call is TRBV19, the J call TRBJ1-2, with 8 bases aligning to TRBD1. With 4 bases clipped from V and 6 bases from J, the junction kept 10 bases outside the gene matches. Germline CDR1 LNHDA, CDR2 SQIVND (reference sequence). The CDR3 has 15 residues. For the CDR3, the DNA is TGTGCCAGTAGTACCCCCGGGACAGGACGGGATGGCTACACCTTC. Encoded protein: CASSTPGTGRDGYTF.